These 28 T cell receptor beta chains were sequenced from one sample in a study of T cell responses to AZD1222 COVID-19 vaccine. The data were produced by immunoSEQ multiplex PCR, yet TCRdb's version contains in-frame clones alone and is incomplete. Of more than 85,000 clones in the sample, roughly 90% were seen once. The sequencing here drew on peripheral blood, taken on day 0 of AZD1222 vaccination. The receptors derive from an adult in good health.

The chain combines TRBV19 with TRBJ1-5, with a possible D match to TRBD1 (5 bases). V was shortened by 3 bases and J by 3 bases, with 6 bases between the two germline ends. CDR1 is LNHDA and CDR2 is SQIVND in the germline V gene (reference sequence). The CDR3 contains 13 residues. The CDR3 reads CASSMGVNQPQHF. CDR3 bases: TGTGCCAGTAGTATGGGGGTCAATCAGCCCCAGCATTTT.

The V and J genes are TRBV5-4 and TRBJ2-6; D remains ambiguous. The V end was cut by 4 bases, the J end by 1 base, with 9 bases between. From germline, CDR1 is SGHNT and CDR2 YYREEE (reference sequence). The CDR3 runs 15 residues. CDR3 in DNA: TGTGCCAGCAGCCCGGTGCTGTCTGGGGCCAACGTCCTGACTTTC. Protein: CASSPVLSGANVLTF.

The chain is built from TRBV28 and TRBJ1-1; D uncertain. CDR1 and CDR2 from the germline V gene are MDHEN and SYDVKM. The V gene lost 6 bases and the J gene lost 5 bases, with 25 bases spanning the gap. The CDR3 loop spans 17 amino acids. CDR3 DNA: TGTGCCAGCAGCTCCGTAAGCTGGGGTTACCAAGGGACTGAAGCTTTCTTT. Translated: CASSSVSWGYQGTEAFF. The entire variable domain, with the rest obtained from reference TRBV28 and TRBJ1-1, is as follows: DVKVTQSSRYLVKRTGEKVFLECVQDMDHENMFWYRQDPGLGLRLIYFSYDVKMKEKGDIPEGYSVSREKKERFSLILESASTNQTSMYLCASSSVSWGYQGTEAFFGQGTRLTVV.

CDR3 in DNA: TGTGCCAGCAGTGAATCGGGGTACGCTCAGCCCCAGCATTTT. This encodes CASSESGYAQPQHF. The rearrangement joins TRBV2 to TRBJ1-5; no clear D. Trimming stripped 2 bases from V and 6 bases from J, with 11 bases between. CDR3 length: 14 amino acids. CDR1 is SNHLY and CDR2 is FYNNEI in the germline V gene.

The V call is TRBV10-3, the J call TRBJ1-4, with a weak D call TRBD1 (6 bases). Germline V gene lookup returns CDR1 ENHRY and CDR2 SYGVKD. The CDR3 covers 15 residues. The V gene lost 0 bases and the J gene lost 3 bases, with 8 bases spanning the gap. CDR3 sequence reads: CAISESGHSNEKLFF. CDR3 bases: TGTGCCATCAGTGAGTCGGGACACTCTAATGAAAAACTGTTTTTT.

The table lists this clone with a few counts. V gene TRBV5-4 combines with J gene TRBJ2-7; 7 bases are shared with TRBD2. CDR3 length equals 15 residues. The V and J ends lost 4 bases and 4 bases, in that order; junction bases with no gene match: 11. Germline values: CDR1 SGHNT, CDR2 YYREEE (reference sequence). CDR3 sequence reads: CASSAKTSSGYEQYF. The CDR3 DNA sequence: TGTGCCAGCAGCGCAAAGACTAGCTCTGGGTACGAGCAGTACTTC.

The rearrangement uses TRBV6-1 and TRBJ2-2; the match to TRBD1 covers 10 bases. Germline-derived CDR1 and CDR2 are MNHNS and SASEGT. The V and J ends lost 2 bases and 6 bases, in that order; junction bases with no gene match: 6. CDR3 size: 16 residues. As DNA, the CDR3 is TGTGCCAGCAGTGAAATAAGGGGACAGGGGTCCGGGGAGCTGTTTTTT. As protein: CASSEIRGQGSGELFF.

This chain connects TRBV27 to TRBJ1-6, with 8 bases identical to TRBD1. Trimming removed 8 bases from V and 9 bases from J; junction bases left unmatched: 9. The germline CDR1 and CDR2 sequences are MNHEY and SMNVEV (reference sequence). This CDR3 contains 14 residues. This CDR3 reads CASSRGQVSSPLHF. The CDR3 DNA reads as TGTGCCAGCTCCCGGGGACAGGTATCTTCACCCCTCCACTTT.

CDR3 protein: CASSLDSLAAYNEQFF. The DNA of the CDR3 is TGCGCCAGCAGCTTGGATTCCCTAGCGGCGTACAATGAGCAGTTCTTC. The genes are TRBV5-1 and TRBJ2-1; TRBD2 matches at 7 bases. This CDR3 has 16 amino acids. V trimming: 0 bases; J trimming: 4 bases; junction bases outside the gene matches: 7. Looked up from germline, CDR1 is SGHRS and CDR2 is YFSETQ.

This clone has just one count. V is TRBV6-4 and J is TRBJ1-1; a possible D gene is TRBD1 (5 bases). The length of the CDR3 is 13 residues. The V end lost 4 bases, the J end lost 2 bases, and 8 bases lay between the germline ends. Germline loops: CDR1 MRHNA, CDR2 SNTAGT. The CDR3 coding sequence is TGTGCCAGCAGTGTACAGGCAAACACTGAAGCTTTCTTT. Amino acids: CASSVQANTEAFF.

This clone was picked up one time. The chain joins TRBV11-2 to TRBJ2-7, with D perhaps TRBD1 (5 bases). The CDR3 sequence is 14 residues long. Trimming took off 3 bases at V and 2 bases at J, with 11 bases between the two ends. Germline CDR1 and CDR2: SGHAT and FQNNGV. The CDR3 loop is CASSFGHGPYEQYF. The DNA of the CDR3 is TGTGCCAGCAGCTTCGGACACGGCCCCTACGAGCAGTACTTC.

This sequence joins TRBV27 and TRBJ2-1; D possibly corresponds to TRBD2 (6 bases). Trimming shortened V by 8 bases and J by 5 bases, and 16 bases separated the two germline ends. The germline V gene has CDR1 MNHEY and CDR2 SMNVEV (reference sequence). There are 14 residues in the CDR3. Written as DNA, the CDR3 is TGTGCCAGCGGTTCTCTAGCGTACGACAATGAGCAGTTCTTC. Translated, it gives CASGSLAYDNEQFF.

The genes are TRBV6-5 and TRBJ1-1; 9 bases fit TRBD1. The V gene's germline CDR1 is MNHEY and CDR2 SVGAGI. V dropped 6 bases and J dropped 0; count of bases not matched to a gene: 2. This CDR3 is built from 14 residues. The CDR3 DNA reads TGTGCCAGCAGGGGGACAGGGCTGAACACTGAAGCTTTCTTT. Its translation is CASRGTGLNTEAFF.

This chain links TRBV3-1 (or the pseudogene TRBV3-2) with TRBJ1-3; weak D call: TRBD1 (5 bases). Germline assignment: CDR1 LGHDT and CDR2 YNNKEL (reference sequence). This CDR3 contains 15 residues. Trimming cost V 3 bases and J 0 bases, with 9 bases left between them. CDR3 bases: TGTGCCAGCAGCCACGGACAAGTCTCTGGAAACACCATATATTTT. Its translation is CASSHGQVSGNTIYF.

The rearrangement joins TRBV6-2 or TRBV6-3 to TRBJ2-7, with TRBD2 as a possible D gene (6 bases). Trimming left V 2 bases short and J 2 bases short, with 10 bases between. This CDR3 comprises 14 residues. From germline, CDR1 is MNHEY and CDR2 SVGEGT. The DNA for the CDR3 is TGTGCCAGCAGTTACGCGGGGACCACCTACGAGCAGTACTTC. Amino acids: CASSYAGTTYEQYF.

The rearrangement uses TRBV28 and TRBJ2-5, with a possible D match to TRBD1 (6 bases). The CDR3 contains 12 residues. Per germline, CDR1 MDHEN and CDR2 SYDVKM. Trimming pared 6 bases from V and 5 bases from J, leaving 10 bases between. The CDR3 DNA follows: TGTGCCAGCAGGAACAGGGCGGAGACCCAGTACTTC. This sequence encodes CASRNRAETQYF.

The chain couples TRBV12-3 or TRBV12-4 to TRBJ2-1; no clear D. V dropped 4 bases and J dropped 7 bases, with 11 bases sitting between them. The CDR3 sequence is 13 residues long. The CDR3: CASSSSTGNEQFF. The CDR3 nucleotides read TGTGCCAGCAGTTCCTCGACCGGGAATGAGCAGTTCTTC.

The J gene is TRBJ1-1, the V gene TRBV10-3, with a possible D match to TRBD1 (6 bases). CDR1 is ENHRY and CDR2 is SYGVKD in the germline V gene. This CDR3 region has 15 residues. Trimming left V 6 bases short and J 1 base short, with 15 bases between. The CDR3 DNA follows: TGTGCCATCAGGGGGGATTCGGGGGCGAACACTGAAGCTTTCTTT. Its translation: CAIRGDSGANTEAFF.

For the CDR3, the DNA is TGTGCCAGCAGTGAAACACAGGCAGAACAGCCCCAGCATTTT. Residues: CASSETQAEQPQHF. This sequence joins TRBV6-1 and TRBJ1-5; D perhaps matches TRBD1 (5 bases). This CDR3 region has 14 residues. Germline assignment: CDR1 MNHNS and CDR2 SASEGT. The V gene lost 2 bases and the J gene lost 7 bases, with 12 bases spanning the gap.

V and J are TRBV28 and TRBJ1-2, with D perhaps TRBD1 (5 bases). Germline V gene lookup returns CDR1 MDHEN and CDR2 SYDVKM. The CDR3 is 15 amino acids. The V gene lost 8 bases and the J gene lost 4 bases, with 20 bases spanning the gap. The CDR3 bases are TGTGCCAGCGCCCCTGGGGACGGAAGGTCCTATGGCTACACCTTC. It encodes CASAPGDGRSYGYTF.

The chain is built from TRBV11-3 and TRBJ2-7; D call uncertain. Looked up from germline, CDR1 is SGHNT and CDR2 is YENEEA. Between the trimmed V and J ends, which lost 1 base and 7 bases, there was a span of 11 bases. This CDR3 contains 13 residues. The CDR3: CASSLGAAREQYF. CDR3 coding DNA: TGTGCCAGCAGCTTAGGGGCAGCACGGGAGCAGTACTTC.

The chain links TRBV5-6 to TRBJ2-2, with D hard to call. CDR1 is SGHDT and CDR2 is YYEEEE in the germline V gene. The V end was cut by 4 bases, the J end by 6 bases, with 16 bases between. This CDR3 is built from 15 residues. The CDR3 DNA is TGTGCCAGCAGCCTACAAGGCCGACATTCCGGGGAGCTGTTTTTT. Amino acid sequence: CASSLQGRHSGELFF.

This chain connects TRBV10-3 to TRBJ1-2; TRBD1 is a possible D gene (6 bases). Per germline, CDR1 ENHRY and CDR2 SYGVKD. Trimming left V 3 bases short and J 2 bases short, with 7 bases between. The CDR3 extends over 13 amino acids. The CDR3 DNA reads TGTGCCATCAGTGACGGGGGCAACTATGGCTACACCTTC. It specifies CAISDGGNYGYTF.

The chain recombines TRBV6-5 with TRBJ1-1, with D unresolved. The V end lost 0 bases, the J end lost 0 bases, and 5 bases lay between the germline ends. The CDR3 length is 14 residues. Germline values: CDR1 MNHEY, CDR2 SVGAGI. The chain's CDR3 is CASSYSQMNTEAFF. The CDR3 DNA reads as TGTGCCAGCAGTTACTCTCAGATGAACACTGAAGCTTTCTTT.

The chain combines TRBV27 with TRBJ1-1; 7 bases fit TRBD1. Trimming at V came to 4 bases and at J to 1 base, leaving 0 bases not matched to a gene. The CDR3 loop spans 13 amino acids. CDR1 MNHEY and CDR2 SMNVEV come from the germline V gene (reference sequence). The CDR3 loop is CASSYRGNTEAFF. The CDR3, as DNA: TGTGCCAGCAGTTACAGGGGGAACACTGAAGCTTTCTTT.

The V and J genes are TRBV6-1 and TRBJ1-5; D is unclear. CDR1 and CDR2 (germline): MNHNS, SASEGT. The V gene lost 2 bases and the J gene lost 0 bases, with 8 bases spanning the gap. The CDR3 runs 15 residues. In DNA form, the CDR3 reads TGTGCCAGCAGTGAATTTGGAGGTAGCAATCAGCCCCAGCATTTT. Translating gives CASSEFGGSNQPQHF.

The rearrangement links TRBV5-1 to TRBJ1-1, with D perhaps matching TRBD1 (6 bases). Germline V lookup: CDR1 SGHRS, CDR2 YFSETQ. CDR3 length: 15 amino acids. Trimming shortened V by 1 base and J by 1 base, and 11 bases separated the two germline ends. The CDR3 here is CASSLNWGQNTEAFF. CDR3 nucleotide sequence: TGCGCCAGCAGCTTGAATTGGGGGCAGAACACTGAAGCTTTCTTT.

CDR3 in amino acids: CASSQSGGSYEQYF. The CDR3 coding sequence is TGTGCCAGCTCCCAGAGCGGGGGCTCCTACGAGCAGTACTTC. The V gene is TRBV18, the J gene TRBJ2-7; the match to TRBD2 covers 8 bases. Germline CDR1 is KGHSH and CDR2 is LQKENI. The V and J ends lost 6 bases and 0 bases, in that order; junction bases with no gene match: 4. The CDR3 has 14 amino acids.